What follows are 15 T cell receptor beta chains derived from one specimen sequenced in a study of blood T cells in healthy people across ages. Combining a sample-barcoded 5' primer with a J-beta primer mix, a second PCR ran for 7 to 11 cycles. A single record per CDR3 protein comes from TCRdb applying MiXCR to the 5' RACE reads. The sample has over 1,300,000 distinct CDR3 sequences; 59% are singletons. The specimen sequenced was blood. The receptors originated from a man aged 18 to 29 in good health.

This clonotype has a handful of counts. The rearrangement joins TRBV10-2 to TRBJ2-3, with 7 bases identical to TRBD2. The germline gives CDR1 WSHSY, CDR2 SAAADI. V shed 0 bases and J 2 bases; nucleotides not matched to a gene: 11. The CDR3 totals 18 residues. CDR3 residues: CASSESPFSGLDTDTQYF. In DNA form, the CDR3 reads TGCGCCAGCAGTGAGTCACCCTTTAGCGGGCTCGACACAGATACGCAGTATTTT.

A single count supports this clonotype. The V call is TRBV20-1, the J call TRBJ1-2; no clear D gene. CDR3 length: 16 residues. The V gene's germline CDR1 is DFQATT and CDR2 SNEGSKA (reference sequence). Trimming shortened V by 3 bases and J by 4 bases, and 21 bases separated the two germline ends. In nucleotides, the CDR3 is TGCAGTGCTAGTCTCGGCCAGTCCTATGTACCCTATGGCTACACCTTC. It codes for CSASLGQSYVPYGYTF.

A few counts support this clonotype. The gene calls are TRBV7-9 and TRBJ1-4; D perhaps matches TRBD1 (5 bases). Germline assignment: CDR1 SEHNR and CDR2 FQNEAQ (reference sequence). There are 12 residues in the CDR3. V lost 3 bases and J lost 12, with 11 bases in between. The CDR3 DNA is TGTGCCAGCAGCTTCGTTTTGGGGGAACTGTTTTTT. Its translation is CASSFVLGELFF.

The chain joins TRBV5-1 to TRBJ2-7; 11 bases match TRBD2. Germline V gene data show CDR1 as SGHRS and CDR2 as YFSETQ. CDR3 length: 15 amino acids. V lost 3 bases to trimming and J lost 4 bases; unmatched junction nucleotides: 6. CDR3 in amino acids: CASSWEASGRYEQYF. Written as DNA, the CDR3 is TGCGCCAGCAGCTGGGAGGCTAGCGGGAGGTACGAGCAGTACTTC.

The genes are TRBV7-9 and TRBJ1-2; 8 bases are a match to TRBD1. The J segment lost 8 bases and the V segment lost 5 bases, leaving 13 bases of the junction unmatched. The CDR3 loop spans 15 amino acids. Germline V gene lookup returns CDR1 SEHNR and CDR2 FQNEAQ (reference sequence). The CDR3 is CASSPSFRGRGGYTF. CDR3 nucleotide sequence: TGTGCCAGCAGCCCAAGTTTCAGGGGGCGAGGCGGCTACACCTTC.

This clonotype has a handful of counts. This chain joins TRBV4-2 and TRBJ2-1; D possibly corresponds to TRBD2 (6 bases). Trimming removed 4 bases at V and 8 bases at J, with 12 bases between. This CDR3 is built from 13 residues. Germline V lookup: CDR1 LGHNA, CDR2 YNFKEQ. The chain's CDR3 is CASSLPGLDEQFF. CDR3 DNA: TGTGCCAGCAGCCTACCGGGACTGGATGAGCAGTTCTTC.

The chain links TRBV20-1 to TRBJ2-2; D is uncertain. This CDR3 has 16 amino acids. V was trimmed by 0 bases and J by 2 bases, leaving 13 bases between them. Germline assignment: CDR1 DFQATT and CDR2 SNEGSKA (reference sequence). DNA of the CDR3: TGCAGTGCTAGAGATGGGAAAAGCTCTAACACCGGGGAGCTGTTTTTT. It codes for CSARDGKSSNTGELFF.

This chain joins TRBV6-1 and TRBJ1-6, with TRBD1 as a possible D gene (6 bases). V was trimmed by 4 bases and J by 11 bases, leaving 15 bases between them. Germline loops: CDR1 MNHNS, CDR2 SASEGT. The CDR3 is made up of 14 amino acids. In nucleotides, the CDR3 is TGTGCCAGCAGTGGCCGGGACACCGGAGCACCCCTCCACTTT. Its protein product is CASSGRDTGAPLHF.

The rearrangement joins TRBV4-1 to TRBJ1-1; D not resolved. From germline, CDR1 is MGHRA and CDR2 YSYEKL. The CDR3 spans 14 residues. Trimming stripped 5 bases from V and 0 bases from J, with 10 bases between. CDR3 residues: CASSKATMNTEAFF. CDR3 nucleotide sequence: TGCGCCAGCAGCAAAGCGACCATGAACACTGAAGCTTTCTTT.

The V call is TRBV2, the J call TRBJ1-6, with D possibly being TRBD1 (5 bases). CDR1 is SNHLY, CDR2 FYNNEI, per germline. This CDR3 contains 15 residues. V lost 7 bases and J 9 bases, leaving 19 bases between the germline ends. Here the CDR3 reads CASTEAPGLGSPLHF. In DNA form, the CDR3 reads TGTGCCAGCACCGAGGCCCCAGGGTTAGGTTCACCCCTCCACTTT.

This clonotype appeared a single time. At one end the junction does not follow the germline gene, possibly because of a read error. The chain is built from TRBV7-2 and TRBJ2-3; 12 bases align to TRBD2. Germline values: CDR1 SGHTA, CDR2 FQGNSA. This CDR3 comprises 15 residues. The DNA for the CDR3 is TGTGCCGGCAGCTTGACTAGCGGGGGCGAGGATACGCAGTATTTT. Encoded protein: CAGSLTSGGEDTQYF.

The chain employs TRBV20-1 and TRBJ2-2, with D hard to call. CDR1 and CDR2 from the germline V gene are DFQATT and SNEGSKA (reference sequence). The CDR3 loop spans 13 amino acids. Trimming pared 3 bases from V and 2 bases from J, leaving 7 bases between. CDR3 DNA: TGCAGTGCTAGCCCCGTAAACACCGGGGAGCTGTTTTTT. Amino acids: CSASPVNTGELFF.

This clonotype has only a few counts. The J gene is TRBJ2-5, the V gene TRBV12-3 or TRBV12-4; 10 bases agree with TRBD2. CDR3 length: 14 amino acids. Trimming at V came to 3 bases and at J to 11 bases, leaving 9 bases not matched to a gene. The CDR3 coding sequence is TGTGCCAGCAGTTTTAAGCTAGCGGGGGACCGGCAGTACTTC. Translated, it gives CASSFKLAGDRQYF.

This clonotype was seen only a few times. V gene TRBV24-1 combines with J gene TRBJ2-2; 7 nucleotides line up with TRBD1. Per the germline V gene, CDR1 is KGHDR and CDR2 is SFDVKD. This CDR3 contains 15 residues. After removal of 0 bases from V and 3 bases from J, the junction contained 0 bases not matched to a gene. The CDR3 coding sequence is TGTGCCACCAGTGATTTGACAGGGGACACCGGGGAGCTGTTTTTT. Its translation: CATSDLTGDTGELFF.

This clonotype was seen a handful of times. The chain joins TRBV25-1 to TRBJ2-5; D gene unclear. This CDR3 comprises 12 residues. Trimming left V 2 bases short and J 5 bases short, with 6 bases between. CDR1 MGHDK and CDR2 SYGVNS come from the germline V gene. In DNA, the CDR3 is TGTGCCAGCAGTGAAGTGGCGGAGACCCAGTACTTC. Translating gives CASSEVAETQYF.